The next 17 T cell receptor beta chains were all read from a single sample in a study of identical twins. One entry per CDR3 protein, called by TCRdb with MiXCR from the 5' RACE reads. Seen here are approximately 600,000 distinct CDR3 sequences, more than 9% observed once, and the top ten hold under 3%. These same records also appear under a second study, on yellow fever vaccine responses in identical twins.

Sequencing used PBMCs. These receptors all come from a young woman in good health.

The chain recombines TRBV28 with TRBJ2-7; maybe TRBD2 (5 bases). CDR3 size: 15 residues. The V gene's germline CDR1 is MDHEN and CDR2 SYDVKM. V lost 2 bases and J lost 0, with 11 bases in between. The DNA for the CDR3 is TGTGCCAGCAGTTTAAGCCCACTAGGCTCCTACGAGCAGTACTTC. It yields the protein CASSLSPLGSYEQYF.

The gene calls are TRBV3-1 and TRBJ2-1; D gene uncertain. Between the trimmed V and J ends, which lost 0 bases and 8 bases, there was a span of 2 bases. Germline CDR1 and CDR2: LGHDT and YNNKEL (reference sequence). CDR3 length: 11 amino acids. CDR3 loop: CASSQEYEQFF. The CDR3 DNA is TGTGCCAGCAGCCAAGAGTATGAGCAGTTCTTC.

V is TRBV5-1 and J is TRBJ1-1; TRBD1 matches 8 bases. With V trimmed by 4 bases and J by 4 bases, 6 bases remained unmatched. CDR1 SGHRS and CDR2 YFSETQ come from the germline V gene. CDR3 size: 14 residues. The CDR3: CASSAETGVTEAFF. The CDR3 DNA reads TGCGCCAGCAGCGCGGAGACAGGGGTCACTGAAGCTTTCTTT.

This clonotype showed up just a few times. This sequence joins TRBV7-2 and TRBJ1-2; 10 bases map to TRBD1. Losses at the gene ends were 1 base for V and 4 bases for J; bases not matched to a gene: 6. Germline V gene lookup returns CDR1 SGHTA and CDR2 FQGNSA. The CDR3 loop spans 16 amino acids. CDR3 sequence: CASSLVTGTGVYGYTF. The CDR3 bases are TGTGCCAGCAGCTTAGTGACCGGGACAGGGGTCTATGGCTACACCTTC.

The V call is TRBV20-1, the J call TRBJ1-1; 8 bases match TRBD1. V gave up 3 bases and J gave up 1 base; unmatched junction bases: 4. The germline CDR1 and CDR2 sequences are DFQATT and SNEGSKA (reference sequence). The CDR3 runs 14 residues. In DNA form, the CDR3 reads TGCAGTGCTAGGGACAGGGTGTCGAACACTGAAGCTTTCTTT. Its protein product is CSARDRVSNTEAFF.

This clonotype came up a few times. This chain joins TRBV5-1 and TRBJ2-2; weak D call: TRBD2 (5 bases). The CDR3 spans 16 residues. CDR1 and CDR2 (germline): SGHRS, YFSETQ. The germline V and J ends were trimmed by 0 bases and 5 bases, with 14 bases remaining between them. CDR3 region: CASSLESMTITGELFF. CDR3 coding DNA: TGCGCCAGCAGCTTGGAAAGTATGACTATTACCGGGGAGCTGTTTTTT.

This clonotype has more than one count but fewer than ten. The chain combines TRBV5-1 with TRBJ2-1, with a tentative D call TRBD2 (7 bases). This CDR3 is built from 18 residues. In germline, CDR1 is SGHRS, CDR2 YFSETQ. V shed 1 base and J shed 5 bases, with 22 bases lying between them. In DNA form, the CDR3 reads TGCGCCAGCAGCTTGAGGGGGTGGTCTGAGCGGGAAGACAATGAGCAGTTCTTC. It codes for CASSLRGWSEREDNEQFF.

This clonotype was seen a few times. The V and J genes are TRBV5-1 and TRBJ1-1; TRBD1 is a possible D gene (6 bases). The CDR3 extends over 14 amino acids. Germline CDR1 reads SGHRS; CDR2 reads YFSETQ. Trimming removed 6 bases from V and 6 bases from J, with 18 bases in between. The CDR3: CASKSGQGGSEAFF. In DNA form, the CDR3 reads TGCGCCAGCAAATCGGGACAAGGAGGTTCTGAAGCTTTCTTT.

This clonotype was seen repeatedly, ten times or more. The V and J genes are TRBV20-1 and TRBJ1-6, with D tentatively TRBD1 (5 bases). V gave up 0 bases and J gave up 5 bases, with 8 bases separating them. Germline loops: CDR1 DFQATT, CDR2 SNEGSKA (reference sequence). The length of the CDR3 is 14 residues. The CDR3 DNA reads TGCAGTGCTAGAGACTGGGGGGATAATTCACCCCTCCACTTT. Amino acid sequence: CSARDWGDNSPLHF.

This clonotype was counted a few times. CDR3 in amino acids: CASSLNYGYEQFF. CDR3 nucleotides: TGTGCCAGCAGTCTAAATTACGGATATGAGCAGTTCTTC. The chain recombines TRBV27 with TRBJ2-1; D gene unclear. From germline, CDR1 is MNHEY and CDR2 SMNVEV (reference sequence). The CDR3 spans 13 residues. Trimming took 5 bases from V and 8 from J, leaving 13 bases between them.

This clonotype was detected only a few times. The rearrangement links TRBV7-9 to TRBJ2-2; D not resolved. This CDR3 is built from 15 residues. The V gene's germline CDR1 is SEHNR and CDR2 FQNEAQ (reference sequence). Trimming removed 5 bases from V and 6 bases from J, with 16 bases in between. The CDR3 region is CASSEVNGPPGELFF. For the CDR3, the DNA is TGTGCCAGCAGCGAAGTCAACGGACCCCCCGGGGAGCTGTTTTTT.

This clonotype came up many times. CDR3 loop: CASNRGQGPDQPQHF. DNA for the CDR3: TGTGCCAGCAACAGGGGACAGGGGCCGGATCAGCCCCAGCATTTT. J is TRBJ1-5 and V is TRBV6-1; 10 bases agree with TRBD1. V gave up 7 bases and J gave up 5 bases; unmatched junction bases: 8. Germline V lookup: CDR1 MNHNS, CDR2 SASEGT. The CDR3 sequence is 15 residues long.

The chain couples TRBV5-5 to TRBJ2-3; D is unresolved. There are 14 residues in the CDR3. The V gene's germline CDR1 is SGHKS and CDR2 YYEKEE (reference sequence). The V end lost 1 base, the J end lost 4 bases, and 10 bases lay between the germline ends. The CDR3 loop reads CASSLRQSADTQYF. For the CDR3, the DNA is TGTGCCAGCAGCTTGCGCCAGTCCGCAGATACGCAGTATTTT.

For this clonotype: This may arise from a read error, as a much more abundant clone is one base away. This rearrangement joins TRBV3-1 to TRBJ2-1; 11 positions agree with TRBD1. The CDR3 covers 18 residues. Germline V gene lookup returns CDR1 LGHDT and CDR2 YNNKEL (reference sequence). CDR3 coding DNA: TGTGCCAGCTGCCAAGGGACGGGACAGGGGGTTCGGTACAATGAGCAGTTCTTC. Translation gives CASCQGTGQGVRYNEQFF.

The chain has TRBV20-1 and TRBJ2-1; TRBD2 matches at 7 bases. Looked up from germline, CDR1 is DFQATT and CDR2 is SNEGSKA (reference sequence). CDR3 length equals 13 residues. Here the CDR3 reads CRGGVSSYNEQFF. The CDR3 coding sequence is TGCAGGGGGGGGGTCAGCTCCTACAATGAGCAGTTCTTC.

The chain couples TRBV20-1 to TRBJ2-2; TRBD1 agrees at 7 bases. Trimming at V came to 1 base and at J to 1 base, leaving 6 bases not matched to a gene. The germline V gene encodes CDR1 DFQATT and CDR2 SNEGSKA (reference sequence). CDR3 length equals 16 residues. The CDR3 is CSARAIGTVNTGELFF. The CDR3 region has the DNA TGCAGTGCTAGAGCGATAGGGACAGTGAACACCGGGGAGCTGTTTTTT.

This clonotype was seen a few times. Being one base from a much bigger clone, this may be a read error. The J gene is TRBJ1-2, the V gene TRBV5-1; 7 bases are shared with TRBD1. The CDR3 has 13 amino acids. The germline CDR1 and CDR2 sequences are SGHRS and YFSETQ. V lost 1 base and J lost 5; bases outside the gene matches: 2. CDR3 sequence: CASSLTGEYGYTF. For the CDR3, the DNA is TGCGCCAGCAGCTTGACAGGGGAATATGGCTACACCTTC.